The source of this T cell receptor beta chain is a study of blood T cell repertoires in COVID-19. Across the study: From the United States, Italy and Spain came samples of acute and convalescent COVID-19. T cells, B-cell-depleted T cells, or PBMCs supplied cDNA or gDNA.

Germline V gives CDR1 SGHRS, CDR2 YFSETQ. Trimming cost V 4 bases and J 6 bases, with 25 bases left between them. The CDR3 consists of 18 residues. Original processing methods: Researchers report that nucleated cell counts were estimated from reference gene primer amplification. Here immunoSEQ multiplex PCR was the method, and the copy in TCRdb shows in-frame clones only, minus some. That table is the source of V, J and clone size, and D and trimming were worked out from the DNA. The sample holds tens of thousands of clones, roughly 88% seen once. The sequenced material came from peripheral blood. The clonotype was recovered from an older woman with acute or convalescent COVID-19. J is TRBJ2-2 and V is TRBV5-1, with a tentative D call TRBD2 (5 bases). The CDR3 sequence: CASSPDSLLSGIAGELFF. The DNA of the CDR3 is TGCGCCAGCAGCCCGGACTCACTCTTAAGCGGAATAGCCGGGGAGCTGTTTTTT.